These T cell receptor beta chains were read from a single sample in a study of blood T cell repertoires in COVID-19. TCRdb keeps only in-frame clones here, not all; method: immunoSEQ multiplex PCR. In the table there are 250,000 to 400,000 clones, roughly 90% of which are singletons. Material: peripheral blood. These receptors came from a woman in her 30s with COVID-19, enrolled during active disease. Each CDR3 is given with its conserved first and last residue. The D gene is left open where the match is weak. Some rows have no size entry. The others give once, few or many, or a class for an expanded clone.

j_gene: TRBJ1-5; d_gene: TRBD1; v_gene: TRBV4-1; abundance: .; CDR3aa: CASSRDRPDSNQPQHF; CDR3nt: TGCGCCAGCAGCCGGGACAGGCCGGATAGCAATCAGCCCCAGCATTTT
j_gene: TRBJ1-2; d_gene: TRBD1; v_gene: TRBV5-4; abundance: .; CDR3aa: CASRGTARGRGYGYTF; CDR3nt: TGTGCCAGCAGGGGGACAGCTAGGGGGCGCGGCTATGGCTACACCTTC
j_gene: TRBJ1-1; d_gene: .; v_gene: TRBV28; abundance: .; CDR3aa: CASSLKQTEAFF; CDR3nt: TGTGCCAGCAGTTTAAAACAGACTGAAGCTTTCTTT
j_gene: TRBJ2-7; d_gene: .; v_gene: TRBV21-1; abundance: .; CDR3aa: CASSKSPSGQGHEQYF; CDR3nt: TGTGCCAGCAGCAAAAGCCCCTCGGGACAGGGCCACGAGCAGTACTTC
j_gene: TRBJ1-5; d_gene: .; v_gene: TRBV30; abundance: .; CDR3aa: CAWSVNSRNQPQHF; CDR3nt: TGTGCCTGGAGTGTAAACAGCCGGAATCAGCCCCAGCATTTT
j_gene: TRBJ2-7; d_gene: TRBD1; v_gene: TRBV5-6; abundance: .; CDR3aa: CASSPGQGAYEQYF; CDR3nt: TGTGCCAGCAGCCCGGGACAGGGCGCCTACGAGCAGTACTTC
j_gene: TRBJ2-7; d_gene: TRBD2; v_gene: TRBV18; abundance: .; CDR3aa: CASSPSTSGAYEQYF; CDR3nt: TGTGCCAGCTCACCTTCAACTAGCGGGGCTTACGAGCAGTACTTC
j_gene: TRBJ2-1; d_gene: TRBD2; v_gene: TRBV7-8; abundance: .; CDR3aa: CASSLAVAGVREQFF; CDR3nt: TGTGCCAGCAGCTTAGCGGTAGCGGGAGTAAGAGAGCAGTTCTTC
j_gene: TRBJ1-2; d_gene: .; v_gene: TRBV5-1; abundance: .; CDR3aa: CASSRDSLGDGYTF; CDR3nt: TGCGCCAGCAGCAGAGACAGTCTAGGGGATGGCTACACCTTC
j_gene: TRBJ2-7; d_gene: TRBD1; v_gene: TRBV7-2; abundance: .; CDR3aa: CASSPGQESSYEQYF; CDR3nt: TGTGCCAGCAGCCCAGGACAGGAAAGCTCCTACGAGCAGTACTTC
j_gene: TRBJ1-5; d_gene: TRBD1; v_gene: TRBV28; abundance: .; CDR3aa: CASSLDRGNQPQHF; CDR3nt: TGTGCCAGCAGTTTAGACAGGGGCAATCAGCCCCAGCATTTT
j_gene: TRBJ2-2; d_gene: .; v_gene: TRBV10-3; abundance: .; CDR3aa: CAISGQENTGELFF; CDR3nt: TGTGCCATCAGTGGGCAGGAGAACACCGGGGAGCTGTTTTTT
j_gene: TRBJ1-2; d_gene: .; v_gene: TRBV18; abundance: .; CDR3aa: CASSIDINYGYTF; CDR3nt: TGTGCCAGCTCTATTGACATCAACTATGGCTACACCTTC
j_gene: TRBJ2-7; d_gene: TRBD2; v_gene: TRBV6-2/TRBV6-3; abundance: .; CDR3aa: CASSSGTSGTEQYF; CDR3nt: TGTGCCAGCAGTTCCGGGACTAGCGGGACTGAGCAGTACTTC
j_gene: TRBJ2-1; d_gene: .; v_gene: TRBV19; abundance: .; CDR3aa: CASSRLSSSYNEQFF; CDR3nt: TGTGCCAGTAGTCGCCTTTCCAGCTCCTACAATGAGCAGTTCTTC
j_gene: TRBJ2-1; d_gene: .; v_gene: TRBV6-5; abundance: .; CDR3aa: CASSTQGYEQFF; CDR3nt: TGTGCCAGCAGTACACAGGGTTATGAGCAGTTCTTC
j_gene: TRBJ2-5; d_gene: TRBD2; v_gene: TRBV4-2; abundance: .; CDR3aa: CASSQVAGVKKETQYF; CDR3nt: TGTGCCAGCAGCCAAGTTGCGGGAGTGAAAAAAGAGACCCAGTACTTC
j_gene: TRBJ1-1; d_gene: TRBD1; v_gene: TRBV18; abundance: .; CDR3aa: CASSRDRGMNTEAFF; CDR3nt: TGTGCCAGCTCACGGGACAGGGGGATGAACACTGAAGCTTTCTTT
j_gene: TRBJ2-6; d_gene: .; v_gene: TRBV15; abundance: .; CDR3aa: CATSTGSSGANVLTF; CDR3nt: TGTGCCACCAGCACTGGCAGCTCTGGGGCCAACGTCCTGACTTTC
j_gene: TRBJ1-1; d_gene: .; v_gene: TRBV7-9; abundance: .; CDR3aa: CASSSSWEGNTEAFF; CDR3nt: TGTGCCAGCAGCTCCTCCTGGGAGGGGAACACTGAAGCTTTCTTT
j_gene: TRBJ2-4; d_gene: .; v_gene: TRBV21-1; abundance: .; CDR3aa: CASSPSPGGLCNIQYF; CDR3nt: TGTGCCAGCAGCCCGAGTCCAGGGGGGCTGTGCAACATTCAGTACTTC
j_gene: TRBJ2-1; d_gene: .; v_gene: TRBV2; abundance: .; CDR3aa: CASSFDRDSYNEQFF; CDR3nt: TGTGCCAGCAGCTTCGACAGGGACTCTTACAATGAGCAGTTCTTC
j_gene: TRBJ2-7; d_gene: .; v_gene: TRBV6-5; abundance: .; CDR3aa: CASREDTRISYEQYF; CDR3nt: TGTGCCAGCAGAGAGGACACCAGGATCTCCTACGAGCAGTACTTC
j_gene: TRBJ2-2; d_gene: TRBD2; v_gene: TRBV7-9; abundance: .; CDR3aa: CASSLAGGYTGELFF; CDR3nt: TGTGCCAGCAGCTTAGCGGGAGGGTACACCGGGGAGCTGTTTTTT
j_gene: TRBJ2-2; d_gene: .; v_gene: TRBV13; abundance: .; CDR3aa: CASSAGTGRTGELFF; CDR3nt: TGTGCCAGCAGCGCGGGGACTGGCCGAACCGGGGAGCTGTTTTTT
j_gene: TRBJ2-2; d_gene: .; v_gene: TRBV7-2; abundance: once; CDR3aa: CASSLALGTGELFF; CDR3nt: TGTGCCAGCAGCTTAGCGCTAGGAACCGGGGAGCTGTTTTTT
j_gene: TRBJ2-1; d_gene: TRBD2; v_gene: TRBV30; abundance: .; CDR3aa: CAWRYRRSGKSEQFF; CDR3nt: TGTGCCTGGAGGTACCGACGGAGCGGGAAAAGTGAGCAGTTCTTC
j_gene: TRBJ1-1; d_gene: TRBD1; v_gene: TRBV5-1; abundance: .; CDR3aa: CASSSTGGNTEAFF; CDR3nt: TGCGCCAGCAGCTCGACAGGGGGAAACACTGAAGCTTTCTTT